One and the same sample provided the 12 T cell receptor beta chains below, sequenced in a study of T cell repertoires in cytomegalovirus infection. Their cognate antigens are unknown. TCRdb independently ran MiXCR on the reads; one entry per CDR3 protein. The sample carries about 920,000 distinct CDR3 sequences, about a third recorded once. The source material was cultured CD8+ T cells from PBMCs, sampled from culture after CMV antigen stimulation. The receptors originated from a human donor in good health (CMV status not recorded). Some clones in this sample may be carry-over from other donors' samples.

This clonotype turned up a few times. The chain recombines TRBV23-1 with TRBJ1-1; D unresolved. TRBV23-1 is an ORF for which the function is uncertain. The CDR3 is 13 residues long. The V end lost 0 bases, the J end lost 0 bases, and 2 bases lay between the germline ends. The CDR3 DNA reads TGCGCCAGCAGTCAATCGGTGAACACTGAAGCTTTCTTT. As protein: CASSQSVNTEAFF.

V and J are TRBV6-6 and TRBJ2-7; 9 bases match TRBD2. Germline CDR1 reads MNHNY; CDR2 reads SVGAGI (reference sequence). The CDR3 contains 15 residues. After removal of 6 bases from V and 4 bases from J, the junction contained 10 bases not matched to a gene. The CDR3, as DNA: TGTGCCAGCAGGGGGGGACTTAGCGGGGGTTACGAGCAGTACTTC. Amino acid sequence: CASRGGLSGGYEQYF.

This clonotype was seen at least ten times. The rearrangement joins TRBV7-2 to TRBJ1-2, with 7 bases lining up with TRBD1. Germline values: CDR1 SGHTA, CDR2 FQGNSA. CDR3 length: 14 residues. J lost 8 bases, V lost 4 bases, and 10 bases had no gene match. The CDR3 protein is CASSSGKGARGYTF. CDR3 nucleotide sequence: TGTGCCAGCAGCTCCGGGAAGGGGGCGCGCGGCTACACCTTC.

This clonotype was seen more than once but under ten times. The genes are TRBV6-1 and TRBJ2-5; no clear D. Trimming shortened V by 3 bases and J by 0 bases, and 8 bases separated the two germline ends. Looked up from germline, CDR1 is MNHNS and CDR2 is SASEGT. The CDR3 is 14 amino acids. The CDR3 sequence is CASSDTLYQETQYF. In DNA, the CDR3 is TGTGCCAGCAGTGACACCTTGTACCAAGAGACCCAGTACTTC.

This clonotype showed up many times. V gene TRBV6-1 combines with J gene TRBJ2-7, with 11 nucleotides matching TRBD1. The germline gives CDR1 MNHNS, CDR2 SASEGT. The CDR3 contains 15 residues. J gave up 2 bases and V 5 bases, and 5 bases lay outside the gene matches. The CDR3 bases are TGTGCCAGCAGTACCCCGGGACAGGGGGCCTACGAGCAGTACTTC. This codes for CASSTPGQGAYEQYF.

The chain joins TRBV20-1 to TRBJ1-1; 8 bases line up with TRBD1. Germline CDR1 DFQATT, CDR2 SNEGSKA (reference sequence). CDR3 length equals 12 residues. After removal of 6 bases from V and 3 bases from J, the junction contained 3 bases not matched to a gene. CDR3 sequence reads: CSADRGYTEAFF. CDR3 bases: TGCAGTGCAGACAGGGGATACACTGAAGCTTTCTTT.

There are many counts of this clonotype. The genes are TRBV19 and TRBJ2-5; 7 positions agree with TRBD1. This CDR3 is built from 18 residues. Per germline, CDR1 LNHDA and CDR2 SQIVND (reference sequence). V was clipped by 5 bases and J by 6 bases; unmatched bases: 21. In DNA form, the CDR3 reads TGTGCCAGTAGTGTCTATTACTCTCCGGGACAGCTTACCAAGACCCAGTACTTC. Translating gives CASSVYYSPGQLTKTQYF.

The gene calls are TRBV28 and TRBJ1-1, with D tentatively TRBD1 (6 bases). V was shortened by 5 bases and J by 5 bases, with 21 bases between the two germline ends. The CDR3 is 16 residues long. In germline, CDR1 is MDHEN, CDR2 SYDVKM. For the CDR3, the DNA is TGTGCCAGCAGTCCAACGGGGGACACCATTAGTACTGAAGCTTTCTTT. This sequence encodes CASSPTGDTISTEAFF.

This clonotype has a count of ten or more. The chain combines TRBV2 with TRBJ1-1, with a weak D call TRBD1 (5 bases). Looked up from germline, CDR1 is SNHLY and CDR2 is FYNNEI. There are 13 residues in the CDR3. Trimming stripped 4 bases from V and 4 bases from J, with 10 bases between. CDR3 amino acids: CASSVGGSTEAFF. The CDR3 nucleotides are TGTGCCAGCAGTGTCGGGGGGAGCACTGAAGCTTTCTTT.

This clonotype turned up a few times. The chain couples TRBV27 to TRBJ2-7; D is tentatively TRBD1 or TRBD2 (6 bases each). Trimming cost V 5 bases and J 0 bases, with 20 bases left between them. Germline V gene sequence: CDR1 MNHEY, CDR2 SMNVEV (reference sequence). The CDR3 runs to 17 residues. The CDR3 coding sequence is TGTGCCAGCAGTCCCGTCGGAGGGGGGCCCAGCTCCTACGAGCAGTACGTC. This gives the protein CASSPVGGGPSSYEQYV.

V is TRBV4-1 and J is TRBJ1-6; D uncertain. V lost 5 bases to trimming and J lost 6 bases, with 8 bases between them. CDR1 is MGHRA and CDR2 is YSYEKL in the germline V gene. The CDR3 length is 13 residues. The CDR3 nucleotides are TGCGCCAGCAGCGACGGTCTTAATTCACCCCTCCACTTT. It encodes CASSDGLNSPLHF.

This clonotype was counted between two and nine times. For the CDR3, the DNA is TGTGCCAGCAGGAGGCTTCAAGGTGACTATGGCTACACCTTC. This sequence encodes CASRRLQGDYGYTF. The rearrangement links TRBV12-3 or TRBV12-4 to TRBJ1-2; no definite D call. The CDR3 length is 14 residues. Trimming pared 6 bases from V and 3 bases from J, leaving 14 bases between.